A single sample gave rise to the 8 T cell receptor beta chains below, sequenced in a study of T cell clones after liver transplantation (dated by TCRdb to about 2019). Library creation used the immunoSEQ multiplex PCR assay. In its TCRdb copy, this immuneACCESS table keeps in-frame sequences only and misses some clones. Where compared with another copy, unresolved V genes explain less than half of these, and the others have no known cause. The sample includes 65,000 to 70,000 clones, with more than 85% observed a single time. 0.85% to 1% of the sample belongs to the ten largest clones. The source was CD4+ T cells from blood, collected less than 27 months after liver transplant. Source of these receptors: a human patient who received a liver transplant. Some T cells present after a transplant may be cells of the graft donor.

The chain joins TRBV13 to TRBJ2-7; TRBD1 might be the D (6 bases). The CDR3 consists of 15 residues. Per the germline V gene, CDR1 is PRHDT and CDR2 is FYEKMQ (reference sequence). V gave up 3 bases and J gave up 7 bases, with 19 bases separating them. CDR3 sequence reads: CASSFPSGDRREQYF. DNA of the CDR3: TGTGCCAGCAGCTTCCCCTCCGGAGACAGGCGAGAGCAGTACTTC.

V gene TRBV25-1 combines with J gene TRBJ1-3; 7 nucleotides agree with TRBD1. V was pared by 4 bases and J by 1 base, with 4 bases of the junction left unmatched. The CDR3 is made up of 15 amino acids. CDR1 MGHDK and CDR2 SYGVNS come from the germline V gene. The CDR3 DNA sequence: TGTGCCAGCAGTGGGGACAGAGTATCTGGAAACACCATATATTTT. Translation: CASSGDRVSGNTIYF.

CDR3 nucleotides: TGTGCCAGCACCCAGGGGAGGGGCACTGAAGCTTTCTTT. Translated, it gives CASTQGRGTEAFF. J is TRBJ1-1 and V is TRBV7-9, with a possible D match to TRBD1 (6 bases). The CDR3 is made up of 13 amino acids. Looked up from germline, CDR1 is SEHNR and CDR2 is FQNEAQ (reference sequence). The V and J ends lost 7 bases and 4 bases respectively, with 13 bases between them. Based on the CDR3 plus reference TRBV7-9 and TRBJ1-1, the full variable domain is DTGVSQNPRHKITKRGQNVTFRCDPISEHNRLYWYRQTLGQGPEFLTYFQNEAQLEKSRLLSDRFSAERPKGSFSTLEIQRTEQGDSAMYLCASTQGRGTEAFFGQGTRLTVV.

The V gene is TRBV15, the J gene TRBJ2-7; D possibly matches TRBD1 or TRBD2 (6 bases each). Deletions cut 1 base from V and 3 bases from J, with 13 bases between. The CDR3 has 15 amino acids. Germline assignment: CDR1 LNHNV and CDR2 YYDKDF (reference sequence). CDR3 DNA: TGTGCCACCAGCAGAGGGTGGGGGGCTCTCTACGAGCAGTACTTC. Encoded protein: CATSRGWGALYEQYF.

This chain connects TRBV19 to TRBJ2-2; tentatively, D is TRBD1 or TRBD2 (5 bases each). CDR1 LNHDA and CDR2 SQIVND come from the germline V gene (reference sequence). The ends were cut back, 2 bases at V and 6 bases at J, with 13 bases in the middle. The CDR3 extends over 15 amino acids. This chain's CDR3 is CASSISGPGAGELFF. DNA for the CDR3: TGTGCCAGTAGTATATCGGGACCAGGAGCCGGGGAGCTGTTTTTT. Looking up the rest from reference TRBV19 and TRBJ2-2 gives the full variable domain: DGGITQSPKYLFRKEGQNVTLSCEQNLNHDAMYWYRQDPGQGLRLIYYSQIVNDFQKGDIAEGYSVSREKKESFPLTVTSAQKNPTAFYLCASSISGPGAGELFFGEGSRLTVL.

The gene calls are TRBV27 and TRBJ2-5; 7 bases match TRBD1. The CDR3 loop spans 14 amino acids. The germline V gene has CDR1 MNHEY and CDR2 SMNVEV (reference sequence). J lost 7 bases, V lost 4 bases, and 9 bases had no gene match. CDR3 coding DNA: TGTGCCAGCAGTTCTGGACAGGTCCGGGGGACCCAGTACTTC. Residues: CASSSGQVRGTQYF.

V is TRBV29-1 and J is TRBJ1-5; TRBD1 is a possible D gene (6 bases). Per germline, CDR1 SQVTM and CDR2 ANQGSEA. The CDR3 sequence is 14 residues long. V was trimmed by 4 bases and J by 1 base, leaving 11 bases between them. In DNA, the CDR3 is TGCAGCGTTGGAGGGGGACTAAGCAATCAGCCCCAGCATTTT. Protein sequence: CSVGGGLSNQPQHF.

J is TRBJ2-1 and V is TRBV4-3; 7 bases are shared with TRBD1. Per the germline V gene, CDR1 is LGHNA and CDR2 is YSLEER. V was pared by 1 base and J by 6 bases, with 6 bases of the junction left unmatched. The CDR3 runs 15 residues. The CDR3 bases are TGCGCCAGCAGCCAAGGGGGACAGAGCCTCAATGAGCAGTTCTTC. This translates into CASSQGGQSLNEQFF.